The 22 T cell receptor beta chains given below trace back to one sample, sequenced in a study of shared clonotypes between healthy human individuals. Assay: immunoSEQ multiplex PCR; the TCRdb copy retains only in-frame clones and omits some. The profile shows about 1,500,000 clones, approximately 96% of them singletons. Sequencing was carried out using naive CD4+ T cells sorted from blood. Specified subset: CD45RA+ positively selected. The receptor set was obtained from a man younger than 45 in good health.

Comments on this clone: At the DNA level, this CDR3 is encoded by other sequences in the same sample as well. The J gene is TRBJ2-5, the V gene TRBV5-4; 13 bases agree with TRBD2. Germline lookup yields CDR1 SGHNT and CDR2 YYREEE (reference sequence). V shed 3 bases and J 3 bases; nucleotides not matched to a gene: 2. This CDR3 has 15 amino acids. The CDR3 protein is CASSSGLAGEETQYF. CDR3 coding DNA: TGTGCCAGCAGCTCAGGACTAGCGGGAGAAGAGACCCAGTACTTC.

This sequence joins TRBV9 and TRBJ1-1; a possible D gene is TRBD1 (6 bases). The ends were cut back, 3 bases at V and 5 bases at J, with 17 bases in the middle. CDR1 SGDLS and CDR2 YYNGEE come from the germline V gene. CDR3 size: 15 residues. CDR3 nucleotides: TGTGCCAGCAGCGGGAAGACAGGTTCGTATACTGAAGCTTTCTTT. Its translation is CASSGKTGSYTEAFF.

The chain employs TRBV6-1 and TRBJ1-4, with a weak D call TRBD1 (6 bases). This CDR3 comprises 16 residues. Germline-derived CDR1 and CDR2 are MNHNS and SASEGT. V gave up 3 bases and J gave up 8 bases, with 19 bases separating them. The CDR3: CASSDSSPGAGEKLFF. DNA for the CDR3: TGTGCCAGCAGTGATAGTAGTCCGGGGGCGGGGGAAAAACTGTTTTTT.

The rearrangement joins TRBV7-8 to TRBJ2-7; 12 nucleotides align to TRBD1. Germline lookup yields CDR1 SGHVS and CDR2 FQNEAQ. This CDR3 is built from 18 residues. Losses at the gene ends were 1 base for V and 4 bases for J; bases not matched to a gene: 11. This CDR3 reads CASSLVGPGTGGRYEQYF. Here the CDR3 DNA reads TGTGCCAGCAGCTTAGTGGGACCCGGGACAGGGGGCAGGTACGAGCAGTACTTC.

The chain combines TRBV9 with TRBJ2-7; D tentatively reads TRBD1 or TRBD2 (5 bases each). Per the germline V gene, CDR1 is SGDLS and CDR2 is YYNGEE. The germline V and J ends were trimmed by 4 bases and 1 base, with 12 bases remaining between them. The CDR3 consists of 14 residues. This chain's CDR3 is CASSFRDHSYEQYF. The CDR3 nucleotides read TGTGCCAGCAGCTTCCGGGACCATTCCTACGAGCAGTACTTC.

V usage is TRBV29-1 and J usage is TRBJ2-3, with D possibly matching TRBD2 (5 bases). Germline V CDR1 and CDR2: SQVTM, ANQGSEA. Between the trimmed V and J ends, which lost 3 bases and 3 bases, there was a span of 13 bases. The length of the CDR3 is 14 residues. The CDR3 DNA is TGCAGCGTTGATGTTCCTTGGAGGACAGATACGCAGTATTTT. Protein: CSVDVPWRTDTQYF.

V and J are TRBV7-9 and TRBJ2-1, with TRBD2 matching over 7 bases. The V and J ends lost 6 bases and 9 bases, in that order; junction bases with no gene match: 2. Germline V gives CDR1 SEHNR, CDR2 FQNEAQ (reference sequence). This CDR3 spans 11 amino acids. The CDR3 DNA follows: TGTGCCAGCAGGCGGGAGTCTGAGCAGTTCTTC. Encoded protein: CASRRESEQFF.

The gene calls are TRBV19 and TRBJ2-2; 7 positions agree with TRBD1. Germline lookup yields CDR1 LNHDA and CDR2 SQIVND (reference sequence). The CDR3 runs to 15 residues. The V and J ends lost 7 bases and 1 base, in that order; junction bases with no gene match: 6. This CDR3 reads CASTFGTVNTGELFF. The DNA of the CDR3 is TGTGCCAGTACCTTCGGGACAGTGAACACCGGGGAGCTGTTTTTT.

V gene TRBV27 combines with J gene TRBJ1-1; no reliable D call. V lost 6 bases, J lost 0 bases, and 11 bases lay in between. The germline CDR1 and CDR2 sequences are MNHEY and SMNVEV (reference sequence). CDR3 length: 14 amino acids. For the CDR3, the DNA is TGTGCCAGCAGCAAACAGAATTTGAACACTGAAGCTTTCTTT. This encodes CASSKQNLNTEAFF.

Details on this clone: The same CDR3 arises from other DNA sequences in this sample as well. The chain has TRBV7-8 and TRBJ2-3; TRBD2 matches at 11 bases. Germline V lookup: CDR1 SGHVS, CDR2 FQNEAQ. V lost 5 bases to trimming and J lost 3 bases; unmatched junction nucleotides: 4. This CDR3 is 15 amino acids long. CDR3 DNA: TGTGCCAGCAGCCCACTAGCGGGAGTAACAGATACGCAGTATTTT. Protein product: CASSPLAGVTDTQYF.

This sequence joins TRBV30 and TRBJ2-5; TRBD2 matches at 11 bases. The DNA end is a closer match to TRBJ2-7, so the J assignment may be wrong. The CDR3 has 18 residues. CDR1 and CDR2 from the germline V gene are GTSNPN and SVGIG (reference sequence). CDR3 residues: CAWSDGPTSGKLRNEQYF. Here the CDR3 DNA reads TGTGCCTGGAGTGATGGGCCGACTAGCGGGAAATTAAGGAACGAGCAGTACTTC.

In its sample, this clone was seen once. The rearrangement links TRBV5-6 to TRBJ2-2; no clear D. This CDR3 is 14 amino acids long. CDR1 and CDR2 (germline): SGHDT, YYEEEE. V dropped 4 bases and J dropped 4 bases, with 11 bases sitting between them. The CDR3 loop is CASSRGGVTGELFF. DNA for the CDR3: TGTGCCAGCAGCCGAGGTGGAGTCACCGGGGAGCTGTTTTTT.

As DNA, the CDR3 is TGTGCCAGCCGAGGGACAGGGCGGCACGAGCAGTACTTC. Its protein is CASRGTGRHEQYF. The J gene is TRBJ2-7, the V gene TRBV11-2; 9 bases are shared with TRBD1. Trimming cost V 8 bases and J 5 bases; bases outside gene matches: 7. The germline gives CDR1 SGHAT, CDR2 FQNNGV. The CDR3 loop spans 13 amino acids.

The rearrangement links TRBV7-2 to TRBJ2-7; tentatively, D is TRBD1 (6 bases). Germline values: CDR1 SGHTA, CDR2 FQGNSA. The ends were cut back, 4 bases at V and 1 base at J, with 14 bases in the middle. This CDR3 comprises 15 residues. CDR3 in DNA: TGTGCCAGCAGCTCAAGACCGGGACAATCCTACGAGCAGTACTTC. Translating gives CASSSRPGQSYEQYF.

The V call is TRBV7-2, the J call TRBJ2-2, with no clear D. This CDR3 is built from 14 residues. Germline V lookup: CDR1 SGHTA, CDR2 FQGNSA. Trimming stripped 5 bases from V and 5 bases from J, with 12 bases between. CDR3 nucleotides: TGTGCCAGCAGCCCCTCGCCCATTACCGGGGAGCTGTTTTTT. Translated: CASSPSPITGELFF.

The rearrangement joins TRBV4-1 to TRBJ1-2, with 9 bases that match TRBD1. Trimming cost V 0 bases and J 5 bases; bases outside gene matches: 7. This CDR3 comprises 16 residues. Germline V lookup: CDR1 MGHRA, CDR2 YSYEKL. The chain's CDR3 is CASSQDIGTGLYGYTF. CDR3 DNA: TGCGCCAGCAGCCAAGATATCGGGACAGGGCTATATGGCTACACCTTC.

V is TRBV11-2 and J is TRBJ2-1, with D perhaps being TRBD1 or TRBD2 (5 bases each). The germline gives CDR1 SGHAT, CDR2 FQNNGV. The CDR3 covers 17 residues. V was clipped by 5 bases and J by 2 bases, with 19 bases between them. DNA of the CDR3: TGTGCCAGCAGCATCGGGGCGTTGGCGACGACCTACAATGAGCAGTTCTTC. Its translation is CASSIGALATTYNEQFF.

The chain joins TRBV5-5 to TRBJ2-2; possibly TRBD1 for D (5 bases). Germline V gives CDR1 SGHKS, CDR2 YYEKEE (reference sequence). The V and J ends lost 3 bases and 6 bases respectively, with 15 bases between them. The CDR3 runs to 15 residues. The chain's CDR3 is CASSSDPARAGELFF. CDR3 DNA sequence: TGTGCCAGCAGCTCGGACCCTGCCAGGGCCGGGGAGCTGTTTTTT.

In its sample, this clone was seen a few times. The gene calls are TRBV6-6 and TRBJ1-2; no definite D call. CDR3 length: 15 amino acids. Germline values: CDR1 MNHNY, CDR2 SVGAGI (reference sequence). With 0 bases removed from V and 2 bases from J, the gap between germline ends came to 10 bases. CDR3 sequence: CASSYSKAANYGYTF. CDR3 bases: TGTGCCAGCAGTTACTCGAAGGCAGCCAACTATGGCTACACCTTC.

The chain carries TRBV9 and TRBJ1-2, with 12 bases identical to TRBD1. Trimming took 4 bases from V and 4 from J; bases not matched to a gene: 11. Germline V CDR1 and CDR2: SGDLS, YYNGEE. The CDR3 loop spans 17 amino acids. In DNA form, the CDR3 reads TGTGCCAGCAGCTCCCGGGACAGGGGGCTGGCCTTCTATGGCTACACCTTC. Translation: CASSSRDRGLAFYGYTF. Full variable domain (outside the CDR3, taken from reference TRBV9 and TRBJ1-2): DSGVTQTPKHLITATGQRVTLRCSPRSGDLSVYWYQQSLDQGLQFLIQYYNGEERAKGNILERFSAQQFPDLHSELNLSSLELGDSALYFCASSSRDRGLAFYGYTFGSGTRLTVV.

The CDR3 spells CASSLGFRYYEQYF. CDR3 nucleotide sequence: TGTGCCAGCAGTTTAGGTTTCAGATACTACGAGCAGTACTTC. This rearrangement joins TRBV28 to TRBJ2-7; no clear D. V dropped 2 bases and J dropped 3 bases, with 11 bases sitting between them. Germline CDR1 reads MDHEN; CDR2 reads SYDVKM. This CDR3 is built from 14 residues.

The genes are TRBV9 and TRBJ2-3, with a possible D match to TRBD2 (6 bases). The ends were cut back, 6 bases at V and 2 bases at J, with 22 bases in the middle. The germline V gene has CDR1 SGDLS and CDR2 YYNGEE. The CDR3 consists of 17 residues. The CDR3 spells CASTRDGRSRDTDTQYF. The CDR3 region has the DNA TGTGCCAGCACCAGAGATGGGAGGTCGCGGGACACAGATACGCAGTATTTT.